This is a list of T cell receptor beta chains from one sample in a study. Each CDR3 protein is one row after TCRdb ran MiXCR on the RT-PCR reads. The sample lists more than 600,000 distinct CDR3 sequences, more than 13% occurring once. Material for sequencing was memory CD4+ T cells from blood. The receptor set was obtained from a female donor in good health, serving as a healthy control. Both conserved end residues are part of each CDR3. The D gene is left open where the match is weak. Clone size is not always given. Where it is, it says once, few, many or a class for expanded clones.

size	D	V	J	DNA	CDR3
NA	TRBD2	TRBV20-1	TRBJ2-2	TGCAGTGCTAGAGAGGGGGGAGTGACTAGCGGGAGGGCGGTAGCTAACACCGGGGAGCTGTTTTTT	CSAREGGVTSGRAVANTGELFF
few	TRBD1	TRBV29-1	TRBJ2-7	TGCAGCGCCCAATGGACAGGGGGCGACAGCGAGCAGTACTTC	CSAQWTGGDSEQYF
few	NA	TRBV7-9	TRBJ2-7	TGTGCCAGCAGCTCGTCCGGGACCCTGGCTGGCGAGCAGTACTTC	CASSSSGTLAGEQYF
few	NA	TRBV5-1	TRBJ2-5	TGCGCCAGCAGCTTACAGGACCCGTCCGAGGAGACCCAGTACTTC	CASSLQDPSEETQYF
NA	TRBD1	TRBV29-1	TRBJ1-5	TGCAGCGTTGTTCAGGGTGGGCAGGGGGATCAGCCCCAGCATTTT	CSVVQGGQGDQPQHF
NA	TRBD1	TRBV6-2/TRBV6-3	TRBJ2-5	TGTGCCAGCACAAACGGATTGGGACAGATCCAAGAGACCCAGTACTTC	CASTNGLGQIQETQYF
NA	NA	TRBV7-9	TRBJ2-7	TGTGCCAGCAGCCCTCGGACCTTTCTCTCCTACGAGCAGTACTTC	CASSPRTFLSYEQYF
few	TRBD2	TRBV20-1	TRBJ2-7	TGCAGTGCTAGACCGCCGGGGGGGGGGGTTCTCGGCTACGAGCAGTACTTC	CSARPPGGGVLGYEQYF
NA	TRBD2	TRBV4-3	TRBJ2-1	TGCGCCAGCAGCCCCGGACTAGCAATGGAGCAGTTCTTC	CASSPGLAMEQFF
NA	TRBD2	TRBV20-1	TRBJ2-1	TGCAGTGCTGATCTAGCGGGGGGAAACAATGAGCAGTTCTTC	CSADLAGGNNEQFF
NA	TRBD1	TRBV18	TRBJ1-1	TGTGCCAGCTCACCTGACAGGGAGTACACTGAAGCTTTCTTT	CASSPDREYTEAFF
few	NA	TRBV3-1	TRBJ2-5	TGTGCCAGCAGCCCGAAAACAAGGGCATCGGAGACCCAGTACTTC	CASSPKTRASETQYF
few	NA	TRBV20-1	TRBJ2-7	TGCAGTGCTAGAGGTGCTTGGAGCGAGCAGTACTTC	CSARGAWSEQYF
NA	TRBD1	TRBV25-1	TRBJ1-2	TGTGCCAGCACCGGACAGGGGGCCGGTATAGCTAACTATGGCTACACCTTC	CASTGQGAGIANYGYTF
few	TRBD1	TRBV4-3	TRBJ1-1	TGCGCCAGCAGCCAACGACAGGGGGCGACTGAAGCTTTCTTT	CASSQRQGATEAFF
NA	NA	TRBV5-1	TRBJ1-1	TGCGCCAGCAGCTTGGGAGGTCCTGGTGAAGCTTTCTTT	CASSLGGPGEAFF
NA	NA	TRBV30	TRBJ1-4	TGTGCCTGGAGAGCCCTAGGTCCAAATGAAAAACTGTTTTTT	CAWRALGPNEKLFF
few	NA	TRBV18	TRBJ2-1	TGTGCCAGCTCACCAAACGAGAGCAATGAGCAGTTCTTC	CASSPNESNEQFF
NA	TRBD2	TRBV7-2	TRBJ2-4	TGTGCCAGCAGCTCCTTAAGCGGGAGAGGGGCCAAAAACATTCAGTACTTC	CASSSLSGRGAKNIQYF
NA	TRBD1	TRBV19	TRBJ2-5	TGTGCCAGTAGTACCCTGACAGGGTACCAAGAGACCCAGTACTTC	CASSTLTGYQETQYF